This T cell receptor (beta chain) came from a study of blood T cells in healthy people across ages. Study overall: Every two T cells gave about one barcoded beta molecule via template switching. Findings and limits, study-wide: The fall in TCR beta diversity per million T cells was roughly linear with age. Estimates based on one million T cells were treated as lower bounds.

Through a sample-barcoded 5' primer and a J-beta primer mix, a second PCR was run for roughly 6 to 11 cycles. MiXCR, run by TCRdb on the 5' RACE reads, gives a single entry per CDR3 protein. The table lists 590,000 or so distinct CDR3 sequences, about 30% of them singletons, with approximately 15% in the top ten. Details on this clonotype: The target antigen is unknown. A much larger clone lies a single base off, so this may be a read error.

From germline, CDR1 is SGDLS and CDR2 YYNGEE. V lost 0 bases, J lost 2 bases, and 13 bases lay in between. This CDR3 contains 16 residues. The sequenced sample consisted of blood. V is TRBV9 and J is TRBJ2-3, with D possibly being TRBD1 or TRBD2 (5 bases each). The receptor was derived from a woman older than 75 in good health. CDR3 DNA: TGTGCCAGCAGCGTAGTGGGGGTCACTAACACAGATACGCAGTATTTT. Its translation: CASSVVGVTNTDTQYF. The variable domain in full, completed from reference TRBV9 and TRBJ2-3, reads DSGVTQTPKHLITATGQRVTLRCSPRSGDLSVYWYQQSLDQGLQFLIQYYNGEERAKGNILERFSAQQFPDLHSELNLSSLELGDSALYFCASSVVGVTNTDTQYFGPGTRLTVL.